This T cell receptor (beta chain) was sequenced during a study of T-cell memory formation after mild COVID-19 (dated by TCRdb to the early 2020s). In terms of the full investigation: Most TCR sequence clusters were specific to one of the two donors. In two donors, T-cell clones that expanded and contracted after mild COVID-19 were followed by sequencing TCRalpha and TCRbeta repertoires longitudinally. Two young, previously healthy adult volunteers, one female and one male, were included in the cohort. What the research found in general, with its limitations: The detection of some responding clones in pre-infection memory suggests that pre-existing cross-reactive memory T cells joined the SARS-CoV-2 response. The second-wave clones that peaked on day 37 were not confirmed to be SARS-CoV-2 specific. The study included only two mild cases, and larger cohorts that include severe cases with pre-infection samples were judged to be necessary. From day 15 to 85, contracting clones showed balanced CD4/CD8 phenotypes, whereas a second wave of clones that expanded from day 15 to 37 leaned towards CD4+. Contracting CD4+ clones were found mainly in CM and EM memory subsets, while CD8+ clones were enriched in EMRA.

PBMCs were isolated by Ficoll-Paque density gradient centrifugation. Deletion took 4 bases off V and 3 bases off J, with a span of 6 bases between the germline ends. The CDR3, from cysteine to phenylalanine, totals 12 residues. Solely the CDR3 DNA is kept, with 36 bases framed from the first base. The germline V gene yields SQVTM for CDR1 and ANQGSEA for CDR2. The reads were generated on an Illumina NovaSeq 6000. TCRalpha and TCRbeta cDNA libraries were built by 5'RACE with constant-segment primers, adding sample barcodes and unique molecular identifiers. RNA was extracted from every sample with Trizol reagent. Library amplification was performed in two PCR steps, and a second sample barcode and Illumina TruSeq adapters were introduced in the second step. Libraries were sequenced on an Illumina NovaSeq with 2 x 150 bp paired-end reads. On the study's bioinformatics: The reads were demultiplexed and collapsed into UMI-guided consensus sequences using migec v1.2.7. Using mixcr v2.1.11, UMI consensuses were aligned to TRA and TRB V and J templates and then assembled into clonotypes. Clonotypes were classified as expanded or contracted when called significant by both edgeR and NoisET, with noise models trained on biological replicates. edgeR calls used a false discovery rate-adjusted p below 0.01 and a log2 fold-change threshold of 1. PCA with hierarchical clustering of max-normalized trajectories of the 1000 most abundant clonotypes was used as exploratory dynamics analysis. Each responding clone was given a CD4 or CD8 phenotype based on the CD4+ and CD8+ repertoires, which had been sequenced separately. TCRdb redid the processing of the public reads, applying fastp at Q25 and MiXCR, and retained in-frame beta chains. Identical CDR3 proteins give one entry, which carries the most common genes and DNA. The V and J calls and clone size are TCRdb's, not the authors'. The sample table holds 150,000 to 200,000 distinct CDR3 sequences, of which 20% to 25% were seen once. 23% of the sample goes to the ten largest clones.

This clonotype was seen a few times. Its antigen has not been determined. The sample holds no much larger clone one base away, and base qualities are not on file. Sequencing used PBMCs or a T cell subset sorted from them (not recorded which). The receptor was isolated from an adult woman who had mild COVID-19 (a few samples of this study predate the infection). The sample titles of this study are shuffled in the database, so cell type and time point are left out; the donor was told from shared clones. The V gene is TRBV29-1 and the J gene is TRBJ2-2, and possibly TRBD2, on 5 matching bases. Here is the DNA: TGCAGCGTTGTGCGGGACACCGGGGAGCTGTTTTTT. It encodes CSVVRDTGELFF.